One T cell receptor beta chain is described in this entry. Its cognate antigen is unknown. These data originate in a study of siplizumab effects on memory and regulatory T cells. For every sample, about 10^5 TCR templates were assayed. Assay used: immunoSEQ multiplex PCR; TCRdb lists only in-frame clones, some missing. The table shows about 110,000 clones, with about 91% occurring only once. The germline gives CDR1 DFQATT, CDR2 SNEGSKA (reference sequence). The CDR3 contains 11 residues. The ends were cut back, 3 bases at V and 10 bases at J, with 10 bases in the middle. Findings and limits, study-wide: Just a small share of alloreactive clones was traced back to unstimulated subsets. Memory cells seemed less diverse than naive T cells, which seemed major alloresponse contributors. In siplizumab cultures, the suppressive function of proliferating Tregs remained unconfirmed.

The specimen sequenced was Tregs sorted from blood. The chain uses TRBV20-1 and TRBJ2-1; D possibly corresponds to TRBD2 (5 bases). The receptor's source is a human donor in good health. CDR3 residues: CSARIVAEQFF. CDR3 bases: TGCAGTGCTAGGATAGTAGCGGAGCAGTTCTTC.